This TCR beta chain was sequenced during a study of T cell repertoires in cytomegalovirus infection. Overall study: A matching HLA type, together with CMV infection, was signaled by public TCR beta signatures.

Study outcomes and limitations: The response measured ex vivo was dominated by TCR beta clonotypes (HLA-C-restricted and CMV-specific). There were carriers of CMV plus the relevant HLA, and cumulative public TCR beta family frequency identified them.

Turning to this clonotype: Its matching antigen is unknown.

TCRdb reprocessed the reads via MiXCR and lists one record per CDR3 protein. This sample carries fewer than 300,000 distinct CDR3 sequences, roughly 23% of them seen once, and the ten largest clones take approximately 14%. V was clipped by 3 bases and J by 0 bases, with 13 bases between them. Germline CDR1 is SGHDT and CDR2 is YYEEEE. The CDR3 covers 16 residues. Sequenced material: PBMCs. The TCR comes from a human donor in good health (CMV status not recorded). Some clones in this sample may be carry-over from other donors' samples. The chain couples TRBV5-6 to TRBJ2-4; D uncertain. The CDR3 DNA sequence: TGTGCCAGCAGCTCACAATCCACGAGAGCCAAAAACATTCAGTACTTC. It translates to CASSSQSTRAKNIQYF. Combining the CDR3 with reference TRBV5-6 and TRBJ2-4 gives the whole variable domain DAGVTQSPTHLIKTRGQQVTLRCSPKSGHDTVSWYQQALGQGPQFIFQYYEEEERQRGNFPDRFSGHQFPNYSSELNVNALLLGDSALYLCASSSQSTRAKNIQYFGAGTRLSVL.